The 32 T cell receptor beta chains given below trace back to one sample, sequenced in a study of identical twins. TCRdb re-called the 5' RACE reads through MiXCR, storing one row per CDR3 protein. The sample holds a few hundred thousand distinct CDR3 sequences, around 9.7% seen once. The sample taken for sequencing was naive T cells sorted from blood. These receptors all stem from a woman in her forties or fifties in good health.

Ten or more counts support this clonotype. The CDR3 here is CATSPPAGDTQYF. The CDR3 nucleotides read TGTGCCACCAGTCCCCCGGCCGGCGATACGCAGTATTTT. V is TRBV24-1 and J is TRBJ2-3; no clear D. The germline gives CDR1 KGHDR, CDR2 SFDVKD. CDR3 length: 13 amino acids. Trimming took 6 bases from V and 6 from J, leaving 12 bases between them.

This clonotype was seen a few times. The gene calls are TRBV5-1 and TRBJ2-1; 14 positions agree with TRBD2. In germline, CDR1 is SGHRS, CDR2 YFSETQ. This CDR3 comprises 18 residues. Trimming took 2 bases from V and 0 from J; bases not matched to a gene: 4. This CDR3 is CASSLRTSGRSSYNEQFF. The CDR3 coding sequence is TGCGCCAGCAGCTTACGGACTAGCGGGAGGAGCTCCTACAATGAGCAGTTCTTC.

The chain uses TRBV20-1 and TRBJ2-2; TRBD1 agrees at 9 bases. J was trimmed by 5 bases and V by 5 bases; bases with no gene match: 6. The CDR3 length is 14 residues. Germline CDR1 and CDR2: DFQATT and SNEGSKA (reference sequence). CDR3 sequence reads: CSAEGQGGTGELFF. The CDR3 DNA is TGCAGTGCTGAGGGACAGGGAGGGACCGGGGAGCTGTTTTTT.

This clonotype appeared a few times. The chain is built from TRBV7-8 and TRBJ2-3, with TRBD2 matching 9 bases. The J segment lost 3 bases and the V segment lost 5 bases, leaving 12 bases of the junction unmatched. This CDR3 comprises 17 residues. From germline, CDR1 is SGHVS and CDR2 FQNEAQ. The chain's CDR3 is CASSLRRLAVVTDTQYF. CDR3 DNA sequence: TGTGCCAGCAGCCTTAGAAGACTAGCGGTCGTGACAGATACGCAGTATTTT.

The rearrangement uses TRBV11-2 and TRBJ2-7; D is undetermined. CDR3 length equals 12 residues. Trimming shortened V by 5 bases and J by 2 bases, and 7 bases separated the two germline ends. Germline CDR1 reads SGHAT; CDR2 reads FQNNGV. CDR3 sequence reads: CASSAQPYEQYF. CDR3 DNA sequence: TGTGCCAGCAGCGCCCAACCCTACGAGCAGTACTTC. Filled out from reference TRBV11-2 and TRBJ2-7, the complete variable domain reads EAGVAQSPRYKIIEKRQSVAFWCNPISGHATLYWYQQILGQGPKLLIQFQNNGVVDDSQLPKDRFSAERLKGVDSTLKIQPAKLEDSAVYLCASSAQPYEQYFGPGTRLTVT.

This clonotype has more than one count but fewer than ten. The chain carries TRBV5-1 and TRBJ2-7, with 7 bases identical to TRBD2. The length of the CDR3 is 15 residues. Losses at the gene ends were 0 bases for V and 2 bases for J; bases not matched to a gene: 5. In germline, CDR1 is SGHRS, CDR2 YFSETQ. CDR3 nucleotide sequence: TGCGCCAGCAGCTTGGCCCTGGGAGGGGCCTACGAGCAGTACTTC. This codes for CASSLALGGAYEQYF.

This clonotype has at least ten counts. The chain recombines TRBV24-1 with TRBJ2-1; D might be TRBD2 (5 bases). The germline V and J ends were trimmed by 0 bases and 12 bases, with 14 bases remaining between them. This CDR3 contains 14 residues. Germline CDR1 is KGHDR and CDR2 is SFDVKD. CDR3 bases: TGTGCCACCAGTGATTTGATTGGCGCTAGCCGGCAGTTCTTC. It yields the protein CATSDLIGASRQFF.

The chain combines TRBV7-2 with TRBJ1-1, with D perhaps TRBD1 (6 bases). Trimming removed 1 base at V and 0 bases at J, with 9 bases between. The CDR3 totals 15 residues. Germline CDR1 and CDR2: SGHTA and FQGNSA. CDR3 bases: TGTGCCAGCAGCTTAGAAGGGGGAGTGAACACTGAAGCTTTCTTT. Protein sequence: CASSLEGGVNTEAFF. Supplemented by reference TRBV7-2 and TRBJ1-1, the full variable domain reads GAGVSQSPSNKVTEKGKDVELRCDPISGHTALYWYRQSLGQGLEFLIYFQGNSAPDKSGLPSDRFSAERTGGSVSTLTIQRTQQEDSAVYLCASSLEGGVNTEAFFGQGTRLTVV.

This clonotype has just a few counts. The V gene is TRBV5-1, the J gene TRBJ2-1; 14 bases line up with TRBD2. The CDR3 sequence is 15 residues long. Germline CDR1 is SGHRS and CDR2 is YFSETQ. Trimming at V came to 6 bases and at J to 9 bases, leaving 8 bases not matched to a gene. The CDR3 DNA follows: TGCGCCAGCACCCCGACTAGCGGGAGGGCCAGTGAGCAGTTCTTC. Protein product: CASTPTSGRASEQFF.

The V and J genes are TRBV25-1 and TRBJ2-1; 7 bases align to TRBD1. Germline CDR1 and CDR2: MGHDK and SYGVNS. The junction had 9 bases not matched to a gene; V was cut back by 9 bases and J by 7 bases. The CDR3 has 13 residues. Here the CDR3 DNA reads TGTGCCAGTCGAAAACAGGGGAAGAATGAGCAGTTCTTC. This gives the protein CASRKQGKNEQFF.

CDR3 region: CAFSTGLGRAFF. In DNA, the CDR3 is TGTGCCTTCTCGACAGGGCTCGGTCGAGCTTTCTTT. V gene TRBV10-3 combines with J gene TRBJ1-1; 7 nucleotides agree with TRBD1. This CDR3 comprises 12 residues. V lost 11 bases, J lost 10 bases, and 13 bases stayed unmatched. The germline V gene encodes CDR1 ENHRY and CDR2 SYGVKD.

This clonotype came up a few times. The chain is built from TRBV5-1 and TRBJ1-1, with 10 bases matching TRBD1. Germline V gene sequence: CDR1 SGHRS, CDR2 YFSETQ. CDR3 length: 13 amino acids. Trimming at V came to 6 bases and at J to 4 bases, leaving 3 bases not matched to a gene. Written as DNA, the CDR3 is TGCGCCAGCACCCGGGACAGGGGCACTGAAGCTTTCTTT. Translating it yields CASTRDRGTEAFF.

V gene TRBV24-1 combines with J gene TRBJ1-5; D is undetermined. The CDR3 is 15 residues long. The germline V gene encodes CDR1 KGHDR and CDR2 SFDVKD. Trimming stripped 2 bases from V and 0 bases from J, with 7 bases between. CDR3 sequence reads: CATSDSFFSNQPQHF. The CDR3 bases are TGTGCCACCAGTGATTCTTTCTTTAGCAATCAGCCCCAGCATTTT.

The chain is built from TRBV25-1 and TRBJ2-1; no definite D call. V lost 1 base and J lost 6, with 10 bases in between. The CDR3 loop spans 14 amino acids. Per the germline V gene, CDR1 is MGHDK and CDR2 is SYGVNS. CDR3 coding DNA: TGTGCCAGCAGTGAATTCGGGCAGGCCAATGAGCAGTTCTTC. Residues: CASSEFGQANEQFF.

This chain uses TRBV29-1 with TRBJ2-3, with D perhaps being TRBD1 or TRBD2 (5 bases each). The V gene lost 3 bases and the J gene lost 1 base, with 14 bases spanning the gap. CDR3 length equals 15 residues. Germline V gene data show CDR1 as SQVTM and CDR2 as ANQGSEA. The CDR3: CSVESGRGGTDTQYF. Written as DNA, the CDR3 is TGCAGCGTTGAGAGCGGTAGGGGAGGCACAGATACGCAGTATTTT.

The chain joins TRBV14 to TRBJ2-3; no firm D call. V was shortened by 3 bases and J by 2 bases, with 9 bases between the two germline ends. Per the germline V gene, CDR1 is SGHDN and CDR2 is FVKESK. There are 14 residues in the CDR3. CDR3: CASSHRLHTDTQYF. The DNA of the CDR3 is TGTGCCAGCAGCCATAGACTCCACACAGATACGCAGTATTTT. The full variable domain, its missing parts supplied by reference TRBV14 and TRBJ2-3, is EAGVTQFPSHSVIEKGQTVTLRCDPISGHDNLYWYRRVMGKEIKFLLHFVKESKQDESGMPNNRFLAERTGGTYSTLKVQPAELEDSGVYFCASSHRLHTDTQYFGPGTRLTVL.

V is TRBV12-3 or TRBV12-4 and J is TRBJ2-7, with D unresolved. Trimming left V 2 bases short and J 7 bases short, with 12 bases between. The CDR3 contains 13 residues. The CDR3 coding sequence is TGTGCCAGCAGTTTATCCGAGCCTGGTGAGCAGTACTTC. Protein: CASSLSEPGEQYF.

The chain uses TRBV20-1 and TRBJ1-5; D remains ambiguous. The ends were cut back, 3 bases at V and 7 bases at J, with 19 bases in the middle. The CDR3 is 15 residues long. Looked up from germline, CDR1 is DFQATT and CDR2 is SNEGSKA (reference sequence). In DNA form, the CDR3 reads TGCAGTGCTAGCGGGGAGCGAGGGCCAGGACAGCCCCAGCATTTT. It is translated as CSASGERGPGQPQHF.

The V and J genes are TRBV20-1 and TRBJ2-7, with 7 bases identical to TRBD2. The CDR3 contains 15 residues. Germline CDR1 and CDR2: DFQATT and SNEGSKA (reference sequence). Trimming at V came to 0 bases and at J to 2 bases, leaving 7 bases not matched to a gene. This CDR3 reads CSARDGRETTYEQYF. CDR3 coding DNA: TGCAGTGCTAGAGATGGGCGGGAGACAACCTACGAGCAGTACTTC.

The chain employs TRBV7-6 and TRBJ2-2, with TRBD2 identical over 10 bases. Unmatched junction bases numbered 11, after V lost 2 bases and J lost 11 bases. This CDR3 has 16 residues. CDR1 SGHVS and CDR2 FNYEAQ come from the germline V gene. The CDR3 loop is CASSLRSGRASSELFF. The DNA of the CDR3 is TGTGCCAGCAGCTTAAGGAGCGGGAGGGCGTCCAGCGAGCTGTTTTTT.

V gene TRBV6-5 combines with J gene TRBJ1-6; D gene unclear. The germline CDR1 and CDR2 sequences are MNHEY and SVGAGI. The V end lost 4 bases, the J end lost 4 bases, and 5 bases lay between the germline ends. This CDR3 is 13 amino acids long. For the CDR3, the DNA is TGTGCCAGCAGTTCTGTTTATAATTCACCCCTCCACTTT. It codes for CASSSVYNSPLHF.

The J gene is TRBJ1-4, the V gene TRBV20-1; no definite D call. Germline V CDR1 and CDR2: DFQATT, SNEGSKA (reference sequence). Trimming stripped 1 base from V and 14 bases from J, with 8 bases between. This CDR3 contains 10 residues. The CDR3 bases are TGCAGTGCTAGAGCAGCGTTCCTGTTTTTT. It yields the protein CSARAAFLFF.

The V and J genes are TRBV20-1 and TRBJ2-7; perhaps TRBD2 as D (6 bases). CDR1 is DFQATT, CDR2 SNEGSKA, per germline (reference sequence). V was pared by 5 bases and J by 2 bases, with 16 bases between. The CDR3 is 14 residues long. The chain's CDR3 is CSAAGSSGPYEQYF. CDR3 DNA sequence: TGCAGTGCTGCCGGTAGTAGCGGCCCCTACGAGCAGTACTTC.

This chain joins TRBV27 and TRBJ2-7; D is unclear. Germline V gene data show CDR1 as MNHEY and CDR2 as SMNVEV (reference sequence). This CDR3 is 13 amino acids long. V lost 4 bases to trimming and J lost 3 bases, with 10 bases between them. As DNA, the CDR3 is TGTGCCAGCAGTTCCAGGTTAGACTACGAGCAGTACGTC. This sequence encodes CASSSRLDYEQYV.

This chain joins TRBV3-1 and TRBJ2-2, with D perhaps matching TRBD1 or TRBD2 (6 bases each). CDR3 size: 14 residues. Trimming took off 8 bases at V and 2 bases at J, with 12 bases between the two ends. Germline loops: CDR1 LGHDT, CDR2 YNNKEL (reference sequence). The CDR3 loop reads CASCRGTNTGELFF. The CDR3 DNA follows: TGTGCCAGCTGTCGGGGGACAAACACCGGGGAGCTGTTTTTT.

This clonotype was recorded a few times. This chain uses TRBV11-3 with TRBJ2-1; the D call may be TRBD1 or TRBD2 (6 bases each). Germline CDR1 is SGHNT and CDR2 is YENEEA. The CDR3 runs to 18 residues. The V and J ends lost 4 bases and 0 bases respectively, with 19 bases between them. The CDR3 loop reads CASSSTGFGGNSYNEQFF. The CDR3 DNA sequence: TGTGCCAGCAGCTCCACAGGGTTTGGCGGGAACTCCTACAATGAGCAGTTCTTC.

This clonotype was observed a handful of times. The chain carries TRBV4-1 and TRBJ1-1, with no clear D. CDR3 length: 13 residues. Looked up from germline, CDR1 is MGHRA and CDR2 is YSYEKL. Between the trimmed V and J ends, which lost 6 bases and 5 bases, there was a span of 13 bases. CDR3 bases: TGCGCCAGCAGGGGGTGGGGTCGGACTGAAGCTTTCTTT. Translation: CASRGWGRTEAFF.

There are many counts of this clonotype. The V call is TRBV12-3 or TRBV12-4, the J call TRBJ2-1, with TRBD2 matching over 8 bases. The CDR3 sequence is 15 residues long. V lost 5 bases and J lost 1; bases outside the gene matches: 4. The CDR3 coding sequence is TGTGCCAGCAGTGTTAGCGGGGTTTCCTACAATGAGCAGTTCTTC. Translated, it gives CASSVSGVSYNEQFF.

The table lists this clonotype with a few counts. V gene TRBV11-3 combines with J gene TRBJ1-1; D gene ambiguous. The ends were cut back, 0 bases at V and 7 bases at J, with 12 bases in the middle. Per germline, CDR1 SGHNT and CDR2 YENEEA. The CDR3 contains 14 residues. For the CDR3, the DNA is TGTGCCAGCAGCTTAGATCCCGGCACGAGTGAAGCTTTCTTT. It specifies CASSLDPGTSEAFF.

The chain uses TRBV25-1 and TRBJ2-3; the D gene is possibly TRBD2 (6 bases). The CDR3 consists of 14 residues. CDR1 MGHDK and CDR2 SYGVNS come from the germline V gene. Trimming pared 9 bases from V and 3 bases from J, leaving 16 bases between. DNA for the CDR3: TGTGCCAGTGGAGGGCTAGCGCGAACAGATACGCAGTATTTT. This gives the protein CASGGLARTDTQYF. Drawing the rest from reference TRBV25-1 and TRBJ2-3, the complete variable domain is EADIYQTPRYLVIGTGKKITLECSQTMGHDKMYWYQQDPGMELHLIHYSYGVNSTEKGDLSSESTVSRIRTEHFPLTLESARPSHTSQYLCASGGLARTDTQYFGPGTRLTVL.

The chain links TRBV2 to TRBJ2-3; no clear D. This CDR3 spans 12 amino acids. Germline lookup yields CDR1 SNHLY and CDR2 FYNNEI. Trimming stripped 10 bases from V and 2 bases from J, with 10 bases between. This chain's CDR3 is CATSRTTDTQYF. The CDR3 region has the DNA TGTGCCACCAGCCGTACCACAGATACGCAGTATTTT.

In this sample, this clonotype turned up a few times. The chain carries TRBV3-1 and TRBJ2-5, with D perhaps TRBD2 (5 bases). The CDR3 runs 14 residues. CDR1 LGHDT and CDR2 YNNKEL come from the germline V gene (reference sequence). Trimming removed 0 bases from V and 5 bases from J, with 10 bases in between. The CDR3 spells CASSQDPTRETQYF. The CDR3 nucleotides read TGTGCCAGCAGCCAAGATCCCACTAGGGAGACCCAGTACTTC.